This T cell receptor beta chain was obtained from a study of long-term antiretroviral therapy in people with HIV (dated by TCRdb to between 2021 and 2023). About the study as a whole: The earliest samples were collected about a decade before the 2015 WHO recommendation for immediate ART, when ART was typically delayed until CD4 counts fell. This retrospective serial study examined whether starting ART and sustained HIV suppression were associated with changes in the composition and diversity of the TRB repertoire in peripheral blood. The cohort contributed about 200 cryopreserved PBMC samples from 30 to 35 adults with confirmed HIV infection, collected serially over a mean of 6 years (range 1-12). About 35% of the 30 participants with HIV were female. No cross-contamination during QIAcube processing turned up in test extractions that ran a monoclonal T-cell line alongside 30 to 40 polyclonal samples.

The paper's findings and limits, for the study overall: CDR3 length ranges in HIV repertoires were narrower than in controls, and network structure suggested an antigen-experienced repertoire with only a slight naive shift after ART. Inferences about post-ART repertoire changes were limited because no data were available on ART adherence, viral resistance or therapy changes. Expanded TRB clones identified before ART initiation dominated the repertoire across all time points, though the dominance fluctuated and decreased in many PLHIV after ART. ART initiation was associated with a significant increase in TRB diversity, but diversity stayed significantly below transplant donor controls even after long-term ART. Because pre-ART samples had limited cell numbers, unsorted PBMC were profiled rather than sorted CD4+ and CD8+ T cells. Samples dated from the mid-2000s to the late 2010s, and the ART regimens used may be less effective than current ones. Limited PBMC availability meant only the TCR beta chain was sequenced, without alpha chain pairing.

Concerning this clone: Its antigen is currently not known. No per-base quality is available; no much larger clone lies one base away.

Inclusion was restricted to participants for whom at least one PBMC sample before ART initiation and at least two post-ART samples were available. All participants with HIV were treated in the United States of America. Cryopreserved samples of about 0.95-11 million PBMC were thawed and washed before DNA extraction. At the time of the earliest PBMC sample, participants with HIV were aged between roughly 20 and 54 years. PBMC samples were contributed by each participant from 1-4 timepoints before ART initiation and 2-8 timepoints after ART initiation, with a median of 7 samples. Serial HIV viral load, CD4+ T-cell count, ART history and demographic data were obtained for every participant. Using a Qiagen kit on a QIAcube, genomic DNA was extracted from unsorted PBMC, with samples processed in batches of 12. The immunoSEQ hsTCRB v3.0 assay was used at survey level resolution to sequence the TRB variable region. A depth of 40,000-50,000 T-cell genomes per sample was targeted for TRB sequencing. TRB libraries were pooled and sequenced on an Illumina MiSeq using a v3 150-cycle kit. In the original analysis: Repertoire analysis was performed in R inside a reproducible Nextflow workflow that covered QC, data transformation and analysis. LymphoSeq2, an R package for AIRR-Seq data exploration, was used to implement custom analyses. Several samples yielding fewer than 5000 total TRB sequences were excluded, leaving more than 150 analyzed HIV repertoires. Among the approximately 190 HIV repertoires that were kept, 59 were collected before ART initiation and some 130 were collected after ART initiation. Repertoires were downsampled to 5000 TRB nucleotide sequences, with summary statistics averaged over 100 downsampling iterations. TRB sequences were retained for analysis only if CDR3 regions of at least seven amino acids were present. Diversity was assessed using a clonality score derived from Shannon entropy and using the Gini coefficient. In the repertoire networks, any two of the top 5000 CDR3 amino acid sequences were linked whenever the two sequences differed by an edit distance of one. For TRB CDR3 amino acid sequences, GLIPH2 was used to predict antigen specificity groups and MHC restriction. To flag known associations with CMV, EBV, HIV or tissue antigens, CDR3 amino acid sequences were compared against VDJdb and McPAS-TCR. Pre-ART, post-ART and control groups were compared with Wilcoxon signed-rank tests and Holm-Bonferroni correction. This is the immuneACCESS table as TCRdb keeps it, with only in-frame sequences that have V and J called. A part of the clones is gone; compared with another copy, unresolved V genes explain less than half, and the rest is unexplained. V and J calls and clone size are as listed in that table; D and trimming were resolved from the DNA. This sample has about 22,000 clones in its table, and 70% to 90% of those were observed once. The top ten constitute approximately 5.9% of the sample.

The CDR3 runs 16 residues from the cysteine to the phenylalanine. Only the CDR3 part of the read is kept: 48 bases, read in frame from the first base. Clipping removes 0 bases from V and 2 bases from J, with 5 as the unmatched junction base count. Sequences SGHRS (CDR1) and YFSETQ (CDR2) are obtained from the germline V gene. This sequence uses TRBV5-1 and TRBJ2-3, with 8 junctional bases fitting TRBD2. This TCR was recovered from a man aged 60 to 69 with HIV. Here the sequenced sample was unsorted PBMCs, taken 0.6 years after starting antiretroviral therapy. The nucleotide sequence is TGCGCCAGCAGCTTGGGTGTAGCGGGGCTCACAGATACGCAGTATTTT. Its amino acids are CASSLGVAGLTDTQYF.